This T cell receptor beta chain was sequenced for a study of radiotherapy plus CTLA-4 blockade in lung cancer. Study context: Disease control reached 31%, with objective responses in approximately 17%.

A word on this clone: Its antigen is unidentified.

Whole-study results and caveats: Increased serum interferon-beta after radiation also reportedly predicted response strongly.

Measured with immunoSEQ multiplex PCR; TCRdb has only the in-frame clones, and not every one. The sample shows about 51,000 clones, roughly three quarters of them seen only once. V lost 4 bases to trimming and J lost 6 bases, with 15 bases between them. Germline CDR1 is KGHSH and CDR2 is LQKENI. The CDR3 contains 14 residues. With ipilimumab providing CTLA-4 blockade, focal radiation was administered to patients who had chemo-refractory metastatic non-small-cell lung cancer. The starting material was peripheral blood, obtained from a patient treated with radiotherapy plus ipilimumab. This sequence joins TRBV18 and TRBJ1-1; D possibly corresponds to TRBD1 (5 bases). This TCR derives from a human donor with non-small cell lung cancer who had a complete response to radiotherapy plus ipilimumab. The CDR3 region is CASSLLQEKAEAFF. The CDR3 nucleotides read TGTGCCAGCTCACTCTTACAGGAGAAGGCTGAAGCTTTCTTT.